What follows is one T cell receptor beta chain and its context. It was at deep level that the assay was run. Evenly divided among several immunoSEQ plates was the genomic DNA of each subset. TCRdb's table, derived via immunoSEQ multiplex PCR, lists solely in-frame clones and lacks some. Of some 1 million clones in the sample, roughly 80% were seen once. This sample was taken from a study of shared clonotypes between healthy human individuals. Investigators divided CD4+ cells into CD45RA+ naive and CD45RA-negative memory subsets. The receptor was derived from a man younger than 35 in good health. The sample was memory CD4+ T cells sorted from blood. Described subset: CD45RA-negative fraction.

The DNA for the CDR3 is TGTGCCAGCAGCGCCGGAGGGAGCAATCAGCCCCAGCATTTT. This gives the protein CASSAGGSNQPQHF. J is TRBJ1-5 and V is TRBV5-6; no reliable D call. The germline V gene encodes CDR1 SGHDT and CDR2 YYEEEE. This CDR3 contains 14 residues. The V gene lost 4 bases and the J gene lost 1 base, with 9 bases spanning the gap.